The clone carrying this TCR beta chain was recorded only once. The antigen is unknown. These data originate in a study of OX40 agonist ivuxolimab in advanced cancers. Background on the study: Three patients, one with hepatocellular carcinoma and two with cutaneous melanoma, responded partially.

General study results and limits: Clonal expansion by week 6 occurred in CD4+ and CD8+ blood T cells (at 0.1 to 3.0 mg/kg). In a subset of nonresponders, normalized T-cell clonal expansion was also low. What antigens the expanded peripheral T cells recognized was never established.

Only in-frame clones appear in the TCRdb table, and some are missing; sequencing was by immunoSEQ multiplex PCR. The table records 70,000 to 95,000 clones, roughly 84% of them present only once. The sample consisted of CD4+ or CD8+ T cells sorted from blood, taken in a trial of the OX40 agonist ivuxolimab. The TCR sequence derives from an adult with an advanced solid tumor such as melanoma, head and neck, liver or kidney cancer.

The CDR3 loop is CAYYGGRAGTQYF. The CDR3 DNA is TGTGCCTATTACGGCGGGCGGGCGGGGACCCAGTACTTC. The rearrangement links TRBV5-3 to TRBJ2-5, with D maybe TRBD2 (5 bases). TRBV5-3 is recorded as an ORF, its role being uncertain. CDR3 size: 13 residues. Trimming left V 10 bases short and J 7 bases short, with 20 bases between.